Each of the 28 T cell receptor beta chains below was sequenced from the same sample in a study of beta chain features in type 1 diabetes. What was sequenced were expressed TCRB transcripts, since all of the isolated RNA had been reverse transcribed. The method was immunoSEQ multiplex PCR; TCRdb's version includes in-frame clones alone and lacks a portion of them. The table lists 350,000 to 400,000 clones, about 16% of them singletons. Input material: naive CD4+ T cells from blood. Receptor source: a woman under 30 in good health.

The chain joins TRBV9 to TRBJ1-2; 9 bases line up with TRBD1. In germline, CDR1 is SGDLS, CDR2 YYNGEE. The CDR3 has 16 amino acids. V lost 0 bases to trimming and J lost 3 bases; unmatched junction nucleotides: 6. This chain's CDR3 is CASSVAEGQGHYGYTF. The CDR3 DNA reads TGTGCCAGCAGCGTAGCCGAAGGACAGGGGCACTATGGCTACACCTTC.

This clone was detected only a few times. The rearrangement links TRBV7-8 to TRBJ2-5, with TRBD2 matching over 10 bases. V shed 5 bases and J 3 bases; nucleotides not matched to a gene: 9. The CDR3 has 16 residues. Germline assignment: CDR1 SGHVS and CDR2 FQNEAQ. The CDR3 region is CASSRSRTSGKETQYF. For the CDR3, the DNA is TGTGCCAGCAGCCGATCCCGGACTAGCGGCAAAGAGACCCAGTACTTC.

This clone turned up a few times. The chain uses TRBV25-1 and TRBJ2-6, with TRBD2 matching 8 bases. Germline lookup yields CDR1 MGHDK and CDR2 SYGVNS. The CDR3 covers 17 residues. Losses at the gene ends were 6 bases for V and 0 bases for J; bases not matched to a gene: 7. The CDR3 sequence is CASSQSGSSSGANVLTF. As DNA, the CDR3 is TGTGCCAGCAGCCAAAGCGGGAGCAGCTCTGGGGCCAACGTCCTGACTTTC.

The chain employs TRBV7-9 and TRBJ2-1, with D maybe TRBD1 (6 bases). The germline V gene encodes CDR1 SEHNR and CDR2 FQNEAQ (reference sequence). CDR3 length: 14 residues. Between the trimmed V and J ends, which lost 1 base and 10 bases, there was a span of 14 bases. The CDR3 protein is CASSLGAGVEEQFF. The CDR3 region has the DNA TGTGCCAGCAGCTTAGGGGCAGGGGTGGAGGAGCAGTTCTTC. The complete variable domain, with remaining parts taken from reference TRBV7-9 and TRBJ2-1, reads DTGVSQNPRHKITKRGQNVTFRCDPISEHNRLYWYRQTLGQGPEFLTYFQNEAQLEKSRLLSDRFSAERPKGSFSTLEIQRTEQGDSAMYLCASSLGAGVEEQFFGPGTRLTVL.

The rearrangement joins TRBV30 to TRBJ2-2; TRBD2 agrees at 7 bases. There are 16 residues in the CDR3. J gave up 0 bases and V 4 bases, and 8 bases lay outside the gene matches. The germline CDR1 and CDR2 sequences are GTSNPN and SVGIG (reference sequence). DNA of the CDR3: TGTGCCTGGATAATCCCACTAGCGCCGAACACCGGGGAGCTGTTTTTT. This sequence encodes CAWIIPLAPNTGELFF.

The V and J genes are TRBV7-2 and TRBJ2-5, with D possibly matching TRBD1 (7 bases). The V and J ends lost 4 bases and 5 bases respectively, with 14 bases between them. There are 14 residues in the CDR3. Per the germline V gene, CDR1 is SGHTA and CDR2 is FQGNSA. The CDR3 protein is CASSSFQGGETQYF. CDR3 DNA: TGTGCCAGCAGCTCCTTCCAGGGGGGCGAGACCCAGTACTTC.

The gene calls are TRBV18 and TRBJ1-2; 8 bases are a match to TRBD1. The germline gives CDR1 KGHSH, CDR2 LQKENI. The CDR3 totals 17 residues. Unmatched junction bases numbered 13, after V lost 3 bases and J lost 4 bases. The CDR3 loop is CASSPGDRRRHGYGYTF. Written as DNA, the CDR3 is TGTGCCAGCTCACCCGGGGACAGGCGGCGTCATGGCTATGGCTACACCTTC.

This clone occurred a few times. This chain connects TRBV5-8 to TRBJ1-2; D possibly corresponds to TRBD1 (5 bases). CDR3 size: 13 residues. V was clipped by 1 base and J by 8 bases, with 12 bases between them. Germline CDR1 is SGHTS and CDR2 is YDEGEE. DNA of the CDR3: TGTGCCAGCAGCTTGACAGGATCTAGAGGCTACACCTTC. It codes for CASSLTGSRGYTF.

The chain employs TRBV5-1 and TRBJ1-1; D is ambiguous. CDR3 length: 9 amino acids. With 5 bases removed from V and 8 bases from J, the gap between germline ends came to 4 bases. Germline V CDR1 and CDR2: SGHRS, YFSETQ. CDR3 sequence: CASSSEAFF. The CDR3 DNA follows: TGCGCCAGCAGTTCAGAAGCTTTCTTT.

The V and J genes are TRBV30 and TRBJ2-7; 10 nucleotides match TRBD1. CDR1 and CDR2 from the germline V gene are GTSNPN and SVGIG (reference sequence). The CDR3 spans 13 residues. V lost 5 bases, J lost 7 bases, and 8 bases stayed unmatched. CDR3 bases: TGTGCCTGGCGGGGACAGGGGCGGAGGGAGCAGTACTTC. Translation gives CAWRGQGRREQYF.

This clone was recorded a few times. The chain has TRBV6-5 and TRBJ2-1, with D perhaps matching TRBD2 (5 bases). The CDR3 has 12 residues. Germline-derived CDR1 and CDR2 are MNHEY and SVGAGI. V was cut by 2 bases and J by 12 bases, with 11 bases left in between. This chain's CDR3 is CASSYEGRRQFF. The CDR3 DNA sequence: TGTGCCAGCAGTTACGAGGGCAGGAGGCAGTTCTTC.

The chain combines TRBV25-1 with TRBJ1-2; TRBD1 is a possible D gene (6 bases). With 1 base removed from V and 7 bases from J, the gap between germline ends came to 13 bases. The CDR3 contains 14 residues. Looked up from germline, CDR1 is MGHDK and CDR2 is SYGVNS. CDR3 coding DNA: TGTGCCAGCAGTGAATCCCCCACAGGGATTGGCTACACCTTC. It codes for CASSESPTGIGYTF.

This clone has only a few counts. The CDR3 spells CASTSTQGSGTEAFF. Here the CDR3 DNA reads TGTGCCAGCACCTCTACACAGGGGTCGGGCACTGAAGCTTTCTTT. The rearrangement links TRBV7-9 to TRBJ1-1, with TRBD1 matching over 7 bases. The germline V gene encodes CDR1 SEHNR and CDR2 FQNEAQ (reference sequence). The CDR3 is made up of 15 amino acids. J was trimmed by 4 bases and V by 7 bases; bases with no gene match: 12.

The genes are TRBV15 and TRBJ1-5; TRBD1 is a possible D gene (5 bases). The CDR3 totals 14 residues. The V end lost 5 bases, the J end lost 6 bases, and 14 bases lay between the germline ends. The V gene's germline CDR1 is LNHNV and CDR2 YYDKDF (reference sequence). CDR3 nucleotide sequence: TGTGCCACCAGCTTGGGCGTCCAGGGTCAGCCCCAGCATTTT. Translation gives CATSLGVQGQPQHF.

The chain carries TRBV15 and TRBJ2-1; D might be TRBD2 (5 bases). V was clipped by 1 base and J by 3 bases, with 13 bases between them. The V gene's germline CDR1 is LNHNV and CDR2 YYDKDF (reference sequence). The CDR3 is made up of 16 amino acids. The CDR3: CATSRVRGIVYNEQFF. CDR3 in DNA: TGTGCCACCAGCAGAGTCCGAGGGATCGTCTACAATGAGCAGTTCTTC.

The chain uses TRBV7-2 and TRBJ2-7; 8 bases agree with TRBD2. Trimming cost V 3 bases and J 2 bases; bases outside gene matches: 3. Germline-derived CDR1 and CDR2 are SGHTA and FQGNSA. The CDR3 spans 14 residues. CDR3 in amino acids: CASSLNSGTYEQYF. CDR3 nucleotides: TGTGCCAGCAGCTTGAATAGCGGGACCTACGAGCAGTACTTC.

This clone was seen more than once but under ten times. V gene TRBV7-2 combines with J gene TRBJ2-7; tentatively, D is TRBD2 (5 bases). The CDR3 runs 16 residues. Germline CDR1 SGHTA, CDR2 FQGNSA. V lost 0 bases and J lost 1, with 13 bases in between. CDR3 residues: CASSLASSRSSYEQYF. The CDR3 nucleotides are TGTGCCAGCAGCTTAGCTTCTAGCCGATCTTCCTACGAGCAGTACTTC.

This clone was recorded a few times. J is TRBJ2-6 and V is TRBV9; no clear D. The germline CDR1 and CDR2 sequences are SGDLS and YYNGEE. The V end was cut by 4 bases, the J end by 0 bases, with 17 bases between. This CDR3 is 18 amino acids long. The CDR3 sequence: CASSPRGGIVSGANVLTF. The CDR3, as DNA: TGTGCCAGCAGCCCCCGTGGCGGCATAGTCTCTGGGGCCAACGTCCTGACTTTC.

This clone has more than one count but fewer than ten. The chain combines TRBV5-4 with TRBJ1-2; 7 bases agree with TRBD1. Germline V lookup: CDR1 SGHNT, CDR2 YYREEE (reference sequence). J was trimmed by 1 base and V by 2 bases; bases with no gene match: 2. The CDR3 contains 14 residues. CDR3: CASSLTGVNYGYTF. The CDR3 region has the DNA TGTGCCAGCAGCTTAACAGGGGTTAACTATGGCTACACCTTC.

This clone occurred a few times. J is TRBJ2-3 and V is TRBV25-1; unclear D gene. Trimming left V 4 bases short and J 6 bases short, with 11 bases between. The CDR3 runs to 13 residues. Per germline, CDR1 MGHDK and CDR2 SYGVNS. CDR3 nucleotides: TGTGCCAGCAGTGGCGGAAACTTTGATACGCAGTATTTT. As protein: CASSGGNFDTQYF.

This clone has more than one count but fewer than ten. This chain links TRBV29-1 with TRBJ2-7; D is undetermined. V was cut by 5 bases and J by 2 bases, with 13 bases left in between. This CDR3 has 13 residues. CDR1 is SQVTM and CDR2 is ANQGSEA in the germline V gene. CDR3 sequence reads: CSVRWRGTYEQYF. The CDR3 nucleotides read TGCAGCGTTAGGTGGCGCGGAACCTACGAGCAGTACTTC.

This clone has just a few counts. The sample holds other DNA sequences that translate to the same CDR3. The gene calls are TRBV30 and TRBJ2-1, with TRBD2 as a possible D gene (5 bases). Germline CDR1 and CDR2: GTSNPN and SVGIG (reference sequence). Trimming took off 0 bases at V and 9 bases at J, with 6 bases between the two ends. CDR3 length: 11 residues. CDR3 sequence reads: CAWSVGGEQFF. Here the CDR3 DNA reads TGTGCCTGGAGTGTAGGAGGTGAGCAGTTCTTC.

V usage is TRBV29-1 and J usage is TRBJ1-5; a possible D gene is TRBD1 (6 bases). The CDR3 extends over 12 amino acids. Germline CDR1 and CDR2: SQVTM and ANQGSEA. V lost 4 bases to trimming and J lost 6 bases, with 10 bases between them. The CDR3, as DNA: TGCAGCGTTGGTGGGGGCACTCAGCCCCAGCATTTT. Translation gives CSVGGGTQPQHF.

The table lists this clone with a few counts. CDR3 DNA sequence: TGCGCCAGCAGCTTGGTTGCTCCTCCGGATGAGCAGTTCTTC. Translation gives CASSLVAPPDEQFF. The J gene is TRBJ2-1, the V gene TRBV5-1; no reliable D call. The CDR3 runs to 14 residues. The germline V gene encodes CDR1 SGHRS and CDR2 YFSETQ. Trimming shortened V by 0 bases and J by 8 bases, and 12 bases separated the two germline ends.

The chain has TRBV18 and TRBJ1-4, with 8 bases that match TRBD1. The germline V gene encodes CDR1 KGHSH and CDR2 LQKENI. With 4 bases clipped from V and 6 bases from J, the junction kept 1 base outside the gene matches. The CDR3 is 13 residues long. The CDR3 spells CASSQQGDEKLFF. CDR3 sequence (DNA): TGTGCCAGCTCACAACAGGGGGATGAAAAACTGTTTTTT.

This chain connects TRBV5-1 to TRBJ2-6, with a possible D match to TRBD1 (5 bases). V lost 0 bases and J lost 4, with 11 bases in between. The germline V gene has CDR1 SGHRS and CDR2 YFSETQ. The CDR3 is 16 residues long. CDR3 nucleotides: TGCGCCAGCAGCTTGGACAGGCCTGGAGGGGCCAACGTCCTGACTTTC. Translating it yields CASSLDRPGGANVLTF.

This clone has a handful of counts. The chain carries TRBV9 and TRBJ1-2, with D tentatively TRBD1 (5 bases). The CDR3 has 15 residues. The germline V gene encodes CDR1 SGDLS and CDR2 YYNGEE. The V and J ends lost 2 bases and 5 bases respectively, with 16 bases between them. CDR3 nucleotide sequence: TGTGCCAGCAGCGTCCAACGGGACTTTCAGTATGGCTACACCTTC. Its protein product is CASSVQRDFQYGYTF.

The chain has TRBV28 and TRBJ2-3; D gene ambiguous. The V end lost 6 bases, the J end lost 2 bases, and 15 bases lay between the germline ends. The germline V gene has CDR1 MDHEN and CDR2 SYDVKM. The CDR3 spans 15 residues. Written as DNA, the CDR3 is TGTGCCAGCAGCTCCGGCAGCGTTCCCACAGATACGCAGTATTTT. The encoded protein is CASSSGSVPTDTQYF. Full variable domain (outside the CDR3, taken from reference TRBV28 and TRBJ2-3): DVKVTQSSRYLVKRTGEKVFLECVQDMDHENMFWYRQDPGLGLRLIYFSYDVKMKEKGDIPEGYSVSREKKERFSLILESASTNQTSMYLCASSSGSVPTDTQYFGPGTRLTVL.